This entry lists 32 T cell receptor beta chains sequenced from one sample in a study of immune heterogeneity within non-small cell lung tumors. Template material for each sample was around 560 ng of bulk tumor genomic DNA. In surgery, several biopsies were collected from each primary tumor at widely spaced sites. Their non-small cell lung cancer was newly diagnosed and untreated, and the patients underwent curative surgery. The TCR beta CDR3 region was amplified by multiplex PCR employing 32 V and 13 J primers. In TCRdb, the multiplex PCR reads were re-called with MiXCR into one record per CDR3 protein. The sample carries about 22,000 distinct CDR3 sequences, more than 25% recorded once. The sample comprised lung tumor tissue. All receptors derive from a man aged 40-49 years with non-small cell lung cancer.

In its sample, this clonotype is medium-sized. The V and J genes are TRBV9 and TRBJ2-7; tentatively, D is TRBD1 (6 bases). The CDR3 sequence is 15 residues long. Per the germline V gene, CDR1 is SGDLS and CDR2 is YYNGEE. V lost 0 bases and J 3 bases, leaving 13 bases between the germline ends. Here the CDR3 reads CASSVDPDRYYEQYF. The CDR3 nucleotides read TGTGCCAGCAGCGTAGATCCGGACAGATACTACGAGCAGTACTTC. Drawing the rest from reference TRBV9 and TRBJ2-7, the complete variable domain is DSGVTQTPKHLITATGQRVTLRCSPRSGDLSVYWYQQSLDQGLQFLIQYYNGEERAKGNILERFSAQQFPDLHSELNLSSLELGDSALYFCASSVDPDRYYEQYFGPGTRLTVT.

Notes on this clonotype: An end of the junction differs from the germline gene, which may be a read error. This CDR3 is CATSDPKDRDAKKIQYF. For the CDR3, the DNA is TGTGCCACCAGTGATCCTAAGGACAGGGATGCCAAAAAGATTCAGTACTTC. V usage is TRBV24-1 and J usage is TRBJ2-4; TRBD1 aligns across 8 bases. The CDR3 has 17 amino acids. Germline loops: CDR1 KGHDR, CDR2 SFDVKD.

Regarding this clonotype: A much larger clone lies one base from this, so it may be a read error. This chain joins TRBV20-1 and TRBJ2-1; 7 bases align to TRBD2. From germline, CDR1 is DFQATT and CDR2 SNEGSKA (reference sequence). V shed 3 bases, J shed 7 bases, and the junction held 9 bases outside the gene matches. CDR3 size: 14 residues. Here the CDR3 DNA reads TGCAGTGCTAGCCCCCGTTGGGGGGGAAATGAGCAGTTCTTC. This encodes CSASPRWGGNEQFF.

This clonotype appeared many times. CDR3 sequence: CAWSTGLAGVGEQYF. CDR3 nucleotide sequence: TGTGCCTGGAGTACGGGACTAGCGGGAGTTGGGGAGCAGTACTTC. This rearrangement joins TRBV30 to TRBJ2-7; 14 bases align to TRBD2. Germline V gene data show CDR1 as GTSNPN and CDR2 as SVGIG (reference sequence). The CDR3 runs 15 residues. With V trimmed by 2 bases and J by 7 bases, 7 bases remained unmatched.

This clonotype was detected a few times. This sequence joins TRBV9 and TRBJ2-2, with 12 bases aligning to TRBD2. Germline lookup yields CDR1 SGDLS and CDR2 YYNGEE. CDR3 length: 16 amino acids. V trimming: 4 bases; J trimming: 7 bases; junction bases outside the gene matches: 8. DNA for the CDR3: TGTGCCAGCAGCCTACTAGCGGGAGGCCGAAGCGGGGAGCTGTTTTTT. Amino acid sequence: CASSLLAGGRSGELFF.

The rearrangement links TRBV18 to TRBJ2-1; D is undetermined. Trimming removed 3 bases at V and 13 bases at J, with 13 bases between. The CDR3 length is 12 residues. Looked up from germline, CDR1 is KGHSH and CDR2 is LQKENI. The CDR3 spells CASSPERNYQFF. The CDR3 DNA reads TGTGCCAGCTCACCCGAAAGAAATTATCAGTTCTTC.

This clonotype was counted only a few times. The V call is TRBV20-1, the J call TRBJ2-1, with 7 bases that match TRBD2. Germline values: CDR1 DFQATT, CDR2 SNEGSKA (reference sequence). This CDR3 is 14 amino acids long. Trimming at V came to 3 bases and at J to 4 bases, leaving 6 bases not matched to a gene. The CDR3 sequence: CSARWEGPYNEQFF. The DNA of the CDR3 is TGCAGTGCTAGGTGGGAGGGACCTTACAATGAGCAGTTCTTC.

There are a few counts of this clonotype. CDR3 DNA: TGTGCCACCAGCGGGCAAGTCATAGACAATGAGCAGTTCTTC. It yields the protein CATSGQVIDNEQFF. J is TRBJ2-1 and V is TRBV24-1; D unclear. This CDR3 is 14 amino acids long. Per germline, CDR1 KGHDR and CDR2 SFDVKD. The V gene lost 7 bases and the J gene lost 5 bases, with 14 bases spanning the gap.

In the case of this clonotype: One end of the junction varies from germline; a read error may be responsible. The chain joins TRBV20-1 to TRBJ1-1, with D possibly matching TRBD1 (5 bases). Germline CDR1 and CDR2: DFQATT and SNEGSKA (reference sequence). The length of the CDR3 is 11 residues. CDR3 sequence: CSSSPGTRAFF. CDR3 nucleotide sequence: TGCAGTTCTAGCCCCGGGACTCGGGCTTTCTTT.

This clonotype turned up a few times. The CDR3 bases are TGTGCCAGCAGCACCCAAGGACTAGCGGGAAGCACCGGGGAGCTGTTTTTT. Its translation is CASSTQGLAGSTGELFF. The chain uses TRBV13 and TRBJ2-2; 12 nucleotides line up with TRBD2. Trimming at V came to 5 bases and at J to 4 bases, leaving 8 bases not matched to a gene. The germline V gene encodes CDR1 PRHDT and CDR2 FYEKMQ (reference sequence). The CDR3 runs to 17 residues. Drawing the rest from reference TRBV13 and TRBJ2-2, the complete variable domain is AAGVIQSPRHLIKEKRETATLKCYPIPRHDTVYWYQQGPGQDPQFLISFYEKMQSDKGSIPDRFSAQQFSDYHSELNMSSLELGDSALYFCASSTQGLAGSTGELFFGEGSRLTVL.

This clonotype was seen a handful of times. The rearrangement links TRBV24-1 to TRBJ2-1; weak D call: TRBD2 (6 bases). The CDR3 has 15 residues. Trimming shortened V by 5 bases and J by 8 bases, and 18 bases separated the two germline ends. Germline-derived CDR1 and CDR2 are KGHDR and SFDVKD. DNA of the CDR3: TGTGCCACCAGTGGCCCGGGACTGACCGGGTATGAGCAGTTCTTC. It is translated as CATSGPGLTGYEQFF.

Ten or more counts support this clonotype. This chain connects TRBV9 to TRBJ1-3; 10 nucleotides match TRBD1. The CDR3 covers 19 residues. The V segment lost 3 bases and the J segment 4 bases; nucleotides outside the gene matches: 16. Germline V gene data show CDR1 as SGDLS and CDR2 as YYNGEE. The CDR3 protein is CASSAKSPSGTGAGNTIYF. CDR3 in DNA: TGTGCCAGCAGCGCGAAATCCCCCTCCGGGACAGGGGCCGGAAACACCATATATTTT.

This clonotype was picked up many times. J is TRBJ2-7 and V is TRBV20-1; possibly TRBD2 for D (5 bases). V was trimmed by 0 bases and J by 7 bases, leaving 16 bases between them. The CDR3 runs to 14 residues. The germline CDR1 and CDR2 sequences are DFQATT and SNEGSKA (reference sequence). For the CDR3, the DNA is TGCAGTGCTAGAGATGGCACCCTGCCGGGGGAGCAGTACTTC. It is translated as CSARDGTLPGEQYF.

The chain combines TRBV7-9 with TRBJ1-2; possibly TRBD1 for D (6 bases). Deletions cut 7 bases from V and 4 bases from J, with 13 bases between. CDR3 length equals 13 residues. CDR1 and CDR2 from the germline V gene are SEHNR and FQNEAQ (reference sequence). Written as DNA, the CDR3 is TGTGCCAGCACCCTAGGGGGATTCTATGGCTACACCTTC. Translation: CASTLGGFYGYTF.

The chain joins TRBV3-1 to TRBJ2-2, with D possibly TRBD2 on 6 matching bases. The CDR3 is 14 amino acids. Germline V lookup: CDR1 LGHDT, CDR2 YNNKEL (reference sequence). Trimming took 8 bases from V and 7 from J, leaving 17 bases between them. CDR3 residues: CASGRRRGGGELFF. The CDR3 DNA reads TGTGCCAGCGGACGCCGGCGGGGTGGCGGGGAGCTGTTTTTT.

V usage is TRBV18 and J usage is TRBJ2-1, with a weak D call TRBD2 (5 bases). Germline V gives CDR1 KGHSH, CDR2 LQKENI. V was trimmed by 2 bases and J by 7 bases, leaving 15 bases between them. The CDR3 runs 15 residues. CDR3 residues: CASSPSDSPGNEQFF. Written as DNA, the CDR3 is TGTGCCAGCTCACCATCGGACTCTCCTGGGAATGAGCAGTTCTTC.

The gene calls are TRBV28 and TRBJ2-7; 10 bases fit TRBD2. V lost 5 bases to trimming and J lost 2 bases; unmatched junction nucleotides: 9. Germline V CDR1 and CDR2: MDHEN, SYDVKM. The CDR3 spans 16 residues. The CDR3 region is CASSTILAGDTYEQYF. The CDR3 coding sequence is TGTGCCAGCAGTACAATTCTAGCGGGAGACACCTACGAGCAGTACTTC.

This clonotype was seen more than once but under ten times. The chain has TRBV9 and TRBJ1-1; 8 nucleotides match TRBD1. Losses at the gene ends were 1 base for V and 1 base for J; bases not matched to a gene: 3. Germline CDR1 and CDR2: SGDLS and YYNGEE. This CDR3 spans 15 amino acids. The CDR3 spells CASSVFRGQNTEAFF. The DNA for the CDR3 is TGTGCCAGCAGCGTATTCAGGGGGCAGAACACTGAAGCTTTCTTT. Based on the CDR3 plus reference TRBV9 and TRBJ1-1, the full variable domain is DSGVTQTPKHLITATGQRVTLRCSPRSGDLSVYWYQQSLDQGLQFLIQYYNGEERAKGNILERFSAQQFPDLHSELNLSSLELGDSALYFCASSVFRGQNTEAFFGQGTRLTVV.

Concerning this clonotype: Given a much more abundant clone one base away, this may be a read error. The gene calls are TRBV27 and TRBJ2-7; D uncertain. In germline, CDR1 is MNHEY, CDR2 SMNVEV (reference sequence). The CDR3 length is 15 residues. Written as DNA, the CDR3 is TGTGCCAGCAGTTTGTATTATACGGGTCCCTACGGGCAGTACTTC. Its protein is CASSLYYTGPYGQYF.

With respect to this clonotype: At one end the junction does not follow the germline gene, possibly because of a read error. This chain joins TRBV19 and TRBJ2-5; 13 bases line up with TRBD2. From germline, CDR1 is LNHDA and CDR2 SQIVND (reference sequence). The CDR3 length is 19 residues. CDR3 in amino acids: CASSRTSGRGFSIQDTQYF. The CDR3 DNA follows: TGTGCCAGTAGCCGAACTAGCGGGAGGGGTTTCAGTATCCAAGATACCCAGTACTTC.

This clonotype occurred a few times. V usage is TRBV18 and J usage is TRBJ2-1, with D perhaps assigned TRBD1 or TRBD2 (5 bases each). Germline CDR1 is KGHSH and CDR2 is LQKENI. The CDR3 has 12 amino acids. Between the trimmed V and J ends, which lost 6 bases and 8 bases, there was a span of 11 bases. In DNA, the CDR3 is TGTGCCAGCTCCAGGGACGCGGATGAGCAGTTCTTC. Protein sequence: CASSRDADEQFF. The full variable domain, with the rest looked up from reference TRBV18 and TRBJ2-1, is NAGVMQNPRHLVRRRGQEARLRCSPMKGHSHVYWYRQLPEEGLKFMVYLQKENIIDESGMPKERFSAEFPKEGPSILRIQQVVRGDSAAYFCASSRDADEQFFGPGTRLTVL.

The sample holds many counts of this clonotype. The rearrangement uses TRBV6-1 and TRBJ2-7, with 9 positions matching TRBD2. CDR1 is MNHNS and CDR2 is SASEGT in the germline V gene. The CDR3 sequence is 16 residues long. J gave up 2 bases and V 5 bases, and 10 bases lay outside the gene matches. The CDR3: CASSLQTSGTPYEQYF. The CDR3 DNA reads TGTGCCAGCAGTCTCCAGACTAGCGGTACACCCTACGAGCAGTACTTC.

This clonotype is medium-sized in the sample. This chain connects TRBV2 to TRBJ1-2, with D unresolved. Germline V lookup: CDR1 SNHLY, CDR2 FYNNEI. The CDR3 totals 13 residues. Trimming pared 0 bases from V and 3 bases from J, leaving 5 bases between. The CDR3 is CASSEANYYGYTF. CDR3 DNA: TGTGCCAGCAGTGAAGCCAACTACTATGGCTACACCTTC.

The table lists this clonotype with a few counts. The rearrangement uses TRBV20-1 and TRBJ1-1; 8 positions agree with TRBD1. This CDR3 spans 16 amino acids. Losses at the gene ends were 1 base for V and 5 bases for J; bases not matched to a gene: 12. Germline V gene lookup returns CDR1 DFQATT and CDR2 SNEGSKA (reference sequence). CDR3: CSARAHGQGRRTEAFF. CDR3 in DNA: TGCAGTGCTAGAGCCCACGGACAGGGACGAAGAACTGAAGCTTTCTTT.

The CDR3 loop reads CAISDPGTGGSTEAFF. CDR3 DNA sequence: TGTGCCATCAGTGACCCAGGGACAGGGGGCAGCACTGAAGCTTTCTTT. J is TRBJ1-1 and V is TRBV10-3; 12 bases are shared with TRBD1. The CDR3 is 16 residues long. CDR1 is ENHRY, CDR2 SYGVKD, per germline. The junction had 6 bases not matched to a gene; V was cut back by 3 bases and J by 4 bases.

This clonotype was detected ten times or more. The chain couples TRBV6-4 to TRBJ1-4; D unresolved. V was clipped by 7 bases and J by 0 bases, with 12 bases between them. CDR3 length equals 15 residues. Germline V gene data show CDR1 as MRHNA and CDR2 as SNTAGT. The chain's CDR3 is CASNLMHPTNEKLFF. The CDR3 DNA reads TGTGCCAGCAACCTAATGCACCCAACTAATGAAAAACTGTTTTTT.

This clonotype is medium-sized by share. The rearrangement uses TRBV6-1 and TRBJ1-5; 9 bases agree with TRBD1. V was clipped by 8 bases and J by 6 bases; unmatched bases: 8. Looked up from germline, CDR1 is MNHNS and CDR2 is SASEGT. The CDR3 is made up of 14 amino acids. The CDR3 region is CASDPGQGGQPQHF. Written as DNA, the CDR3 is TGTGCCAGCGACCCGGGACAGGGAGGTCAGCCCCAGCATTTT.

Comment on this clonotype: One base away lies a much larger clone, so this may be a sequencing read error. V gene TRBV12-3 or TRBV12-4 combines with J gene TRBJ2-1; 8 positions agree with TRBD1. Trimming removed 6 bases from V and 8 bases from J; junction bases left unmatched: 3. This CDR3 is built from 12 residues. CDR3 in DNA: TGTGCCAGCAGGGTACAGGGGGATGAGCAGTTCTTC. This encodes CASRVQGDEQFF.

This clonotype turned up a few times. The V call is TRBV19, the J call TRBJ1-1; tentative D call: TRBD1 (5 bases). From germline, CDR1 is LNHDA and CDR2 SQIVND (reference sequence). This CDR3 region has 13 residues. V lost 7 bases, J lost 4 bases, and 13 bases lay in between. The CDR3 DNA sequence: TGTGCCAGTATCACTCCAGGGAGCACTGAAGCTTTCTTT. Translation gives CASITPGSTEAFF.

Turning to this clonotype: The junction differs from germline at one of its ends, possibly a read error. The chain joins TRBV10-3 to TRBJ2-2; TRBD2 matches at 9 bases. The CDR3 is 15 residues long. Germline CDR1 ENHRY, CDR2 SYGVKD. The CDR3 region is CAISVSSGNTVELFF. As DNA, the CDR3 is TGTGCCATCAGTGTTTCTAGCGGGAACACCGTGGAGCTGTTTTTT.

This clonotype qualifies as medium-sized. The chain uses TRBV6-1 and TRBJ2-7; D remains unclear. V lost 3 bases to trimming and J lost 4 bases, with 7 bases between them. Per the germline V gene, CDR1 is MNHNS and CDR2 is SASEGT. The CDR3 extends over 12 amino acids. The CDR3 bases are TGTGCCAGCAGTGAGAAGTATTACGAGCAGTACTTC. This gives the protein CASSEKYYEQYF.

The chain couples TRBV12-3 or TRBV12-4 to TRBJ2-2; the D call may be TRBD1 or TRBD2 (5 bases each). Trimming pared 7 bases from V and 6 bases from J, leaving 18 bases between. The CDR3 runs 15 residues. CDR3 region: CASTPGGTPSGELFF. In DNA form, the CDR3 reads TGTGCCAGCACCCCTGGGGGTACTCCCTCCGGGGAGCTGTTTTTT.